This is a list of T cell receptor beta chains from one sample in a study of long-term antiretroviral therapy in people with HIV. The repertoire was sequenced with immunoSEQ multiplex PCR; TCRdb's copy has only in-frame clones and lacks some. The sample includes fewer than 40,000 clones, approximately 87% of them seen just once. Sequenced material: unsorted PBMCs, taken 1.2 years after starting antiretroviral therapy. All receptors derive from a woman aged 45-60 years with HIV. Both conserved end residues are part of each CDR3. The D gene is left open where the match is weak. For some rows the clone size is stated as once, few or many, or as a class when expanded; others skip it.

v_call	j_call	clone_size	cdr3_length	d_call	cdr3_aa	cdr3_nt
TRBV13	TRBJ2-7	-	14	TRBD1	CASSLGAGGNEQYF	TGTGCCAGCAGCTTGGGGGCAGGGGGCAACGAGCAGTACTTC
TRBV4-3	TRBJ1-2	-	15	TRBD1	CASSQDRGQGDGYTF	TGCGCCAGCAGCCAAGATAGGGGACAGGGGGATGGCTACACCTTC
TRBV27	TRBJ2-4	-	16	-	CASSLTSEFRVNIQYF	TGTGCCAGCAGTTTGACGTCAGAGTTCCGGGTAAACATTCAGTACTTC
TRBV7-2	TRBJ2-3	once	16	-	CASSLAHFSPTDTQYF	TGTGCCAGCAGCTTAGCGCACTTTTCACCCACAGATACGCAGTATTTT
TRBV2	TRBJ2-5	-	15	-	CARGRGGGSGETQYF	TGTGCCAGGGGGCGGGGAGGCGGATCGGGGGAGACCCAGTACTTC
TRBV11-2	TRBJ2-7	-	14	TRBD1	CASSSGQGAYEQYF	TGTGCCAGCAGCTCGGGACAGGGGGCTTACGAGCAGTACTTC
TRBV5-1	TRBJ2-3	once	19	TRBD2	CASSFLYSGGSSSTDTQYF	TGCGCCAGCAGCTTCCTATATAGCGGGGGGTCATCTAGCACAGATACGCAGTATTTT
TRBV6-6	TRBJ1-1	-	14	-	CASSIQGSRTEAFF	TGTGCCAGCAGTATCCAGGGCTCCCGCACTGAAGCTTTCTTT
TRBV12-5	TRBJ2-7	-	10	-	CASGRDGEYF	TGTGCTAGTGGTAGGGATGGGGAGTACTTC
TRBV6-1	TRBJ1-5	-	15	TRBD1	CASRTGGIGNQPQHF	TGTGCCAGCAGGACAGGGGGAATCGGCAATCAGCCCCAGCATTTT
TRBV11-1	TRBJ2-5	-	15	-	CASSAQQGRQETQYF	TGTGCCAGCAGCGCTCAACAGGGGAGGCAAGAGACCCAGTACTTC
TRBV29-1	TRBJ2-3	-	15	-	CSVRGLDISTDTQYF	TGCAGCGTTCGTGGACTGGATATAAGCACAGATACGCAGTATTTT
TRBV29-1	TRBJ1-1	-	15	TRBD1	CSVETPTGMNTEAFF	TGCAGCGTTGAAACCCCGACAGGGATGAACACTGAAGCTTTCTTT
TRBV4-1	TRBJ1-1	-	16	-	CASSQYGQMGNTEAFF	TGCGCCAGCAGCCAATACGGACAGATGGGAAACACTGAAGCTTTCTTT
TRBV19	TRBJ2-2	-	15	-	CASKRDSANTGELFF	TGTGCCAGTAAAAGGGACTCCGCGAACACCGGGGAGCTGTTTTTT
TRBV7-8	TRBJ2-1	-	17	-	CASSREVLGTIYNEQFF	TGTGCCAGCAGCAGGGAGGTGCTGGGGACGATCTACAATGAGCAGTTCTTC
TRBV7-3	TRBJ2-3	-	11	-	CASRGTDTQYF	TGTGCCAGTCGAGGGACAGATACGCAGTATTTT
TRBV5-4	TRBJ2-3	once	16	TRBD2	CASSSGTRGLTDTQYF	TGTGCCAGCAGCTCTGGGACTAGGGGACTCACAGATACGCAGTATTTT